This record concerns one TCR beta chain sequence. These data belong to a study of control samples from healthy donors and cancer patients. Trimming removed 4 bases at V and 3 bases at J, with 21 bases between. This CDR3 is built from 17 residues. CDR1 and CDR2 (germline): MDHEN, SYDVKM. Generated by immunoSEQ multiplex PCR, the TCRdb table keeps only in-frame clones and is missing some. The repertoire has some 140,000 clones, roughly 92% of them found once; the top ten carry approximately 11%. The sequenced material came from blood. The chain combines TRBV28 with TRBJ1-1; D possibly corresponds to TRBD1 (6 bases). This clonotype originated in a man aged 25 to 40 in good health. In DNA, the CDR3 is TGTGCCAGCAGTTCACCAGATAACAGGGTACCTGACACTGAAGCTTTCTTT. It codes for CASSSPDNRVPDTEAFF.